Detailed here is one TCR beta chain. No cognate antigen has been identified for it. No clone much larger than this one lies a single base away; base qualities are absent. The CDR3 measures 16 amino acids from cysteine to phenylalanine. Kept here is only the CDR3 DNA, which spans 48 bases and is read in frame from base 1. The germline V gene gives CDR1 as LGHNA and CDR2 as YNFKEQ. The V end loses 0 bases and the J end loses 6 bases, and a stretch of 17 bases separates them. This entry is derived from a study of blood T cell repertoires in COVID-19 (dated by TCRdb to the early 2020s). Describing the broader study: The collaborator samples originated in the United States, Italy and Spain and spanned the acute and convalescent phases of COVID-19. The samples were drawn from the first 160 participants of the ongoing ImmuneRACE study and from 950 to 1,500 subjects provided by 6 global collaborators. The dataset comprised deeply sampled blood TCRbeta repertoires from subjects exposed to, actively infected with, or recovered from COVID-19. Nearly every sample came with metadata listing a de-identified subject ID, COVID-19 status, age in years and sex. Where available, HLA class I and class II types were taken from metadata supplied by the sample provider and were not determined by assay-based typing. The prospective study material was composed of cDNA or gDNA derived from T cells, B-cell-depleted T cells, or PBMCs. The repertoires were released in a freely available public database meant as a resource for research on the immune response to SARS-CoV-2. Findings and caveats that apply to the study as a whole: The quantity of clinical and demographic metadata differed by source and by participant and was supplied without curation.

Participants in the prospective study were aged about 18 to 95 years, lived in about two dozen United States geographic areas, and enrolled through a virtual design. To assign participants to cohorts, the prospective study relied on clinical history that participants themselves reported in a screening survey and a study questionnaire. Recovered participants in ImmuneRACE Cohort 3 were defined as having two consecutive negative NP/OP PCR tests, clearance from a healthcare professional, or resolution of symptoms. Each participant in the prospective study had whole blood, serum and a nasopharyngeal or oropharyngeal swab collected by mobile phlebotomists. Additional blood draws and questionnaires over an approximately two-month period could optionally be provided by prospective study participants. Prospective study blood samples were shipped either frozen or at room temperature before DNA extraction.

The immunoSEQ Assay, a bias-controlled multiplex PCR, was used to amplify TCRbeta CDR3 regions from genomic DNA. The original pipeline was this. Nucleated cell counts per sample were estimated from amplification of reference gene primers within the assay. To quantify the absolute abundance of each unique TCRbeta CDR3 rearrangement, sequence reads were collapsed and filtered. For each sample, productive Simpson clonality was calculated as the square root of Simpson's diversity index over productive rearrangements. The table was pulled from immuneACCESS by TCRdb, which kept in-frame rearrangements only. Such tables lose some clones; where checked, under half of the loss comes from unresolved V genes, and the rest has no known cause. V, J and clone size are those of that table, while D and trimming were read from the DNA. Here the sample has 200,000 to 250,000 clones; roughly 90% occur a single time. The ten most abundant clones make up approximately 3.7% of the sample.

The sample consisted of PBMCs or T cells enriched from blood (not recorded which). This sequence uses TRBV4-2 and TRBJ1-2; TRBD1 is possibly the D segment (6 matching bases). The receptor was isolated from a woman aged 25 to 39 who had recovered from COVID-19. This receptor has the CDR3 CASSQDPGHRINGYTF. The DNA reads TGTGCCAGCAGCCAAGATCCGGGACACAGGATAAATGGCTACACCTTC.